This entry lists 17 T cell receptor beta chains sequenced from one sample in a study of shared clonotypes between healthy human individuals. Selected positively for CCR7 and CD45RO-negative, naive CD8 cells excluded terminally differentiated effector memory CD45RA+ cells. Here immunoSEQ multiplex PCR was the method, and the copy in TCRdb shows in-frame clones only, minus some. The sample holds around 600,000 clones, about 95% seen once. Sequencing was done on a sample of naive CD8+ T cells sorted from blood. These receptor sequences come from a woman in her twenties or thirties in good health.

Details on this clone: This same CDR3 is encoded by further DNA sequences in the sample. The chain carries TRBV11-2 and TRBJ2-3; D unclear. CDR3 length: 12 amino acids. The V gene's germline CDR1 is SGHAT and CDR2 FQNNGV. V lost 6 bases, J lost 0 bases, and 4 bases lay in between. DNA for the CDR3: TGTGCCAGCAGGTACAGCACAGATACGCAGTATTTT. Its protein is CASRYSTDTQYF.

V and J are TRBV2 and TRBJ2-5, with 7 nucleotides matching TRBD1. The J call may be mistaken, given a closer DNA end match to TRBJ2-7. The CDR3 spans 15 residues. Germline V gene sequence: CDR1 SNHLY, CDR2 FYNNEI. The CDR3 coding sequence is TGTGCCAGCAGTGAAGGGGACAGTGGGTCCTACGAGCAGTACTTC. Protein sequence: CASSEGDSGSYEQYF.

This rearrangement joins TRBV6-5 to TRBJ2-5; D perhaps matches TRBD2 (5 bases). The CDR3 runs 15 residues. V was cut by 1 base and J by 5 bases, with 14 bases left in between. The V gene's germline CDR1 is MNHEY and CDR2 SVGAGI. The DNA of the CDR3 is TGTGCCAGCAGTTACTTGGGTGCCTCGGGGGAGACCCAGTACTTC. This encodes CASSYLGASGETQYF.

The genes are TRBV5-1 and TRBJ2-1; 10 nucleotides match TRBD2. There are 14 residues in the CDR3. V lost 5 bases and J lost 5; bases outside the gene matches: 4. CDR1 and CDR2 from the germline V gene are SGHRS and YFSETQ. The CDR3 sequence: CASRLAGVDNEQFF. CDR3 coding DNA: TGCGCCAGCAGGCTAGCGGGAGTCGACAATGAGCAGTTCTTC.

The chain couples TRBV2 to TRBJ2-1, with TRBD1 identical over 7 bases. This CDR3 spans 13 amino acids. Germline V gives CDR1 SNHLY, CDR2 FYNNEI. The J segment lost 6 bases and the V segment lost 2 bases, leaving 1 base of the junction unmatched. The CDR3 nucleotides are TGTGCCAGCAGTGAATACAGGGGCAATGAGCAGTTCTTC. Translation: CASSEYRGNEQFF.

This clone was recorded once. The rearrangement joins TRBV27 to TRBJ2-1, with 7 bases matching TRBD2. CDR3 size: 16 residues. Trimming at V came to 6 bases and at J to 7 bases, leaving 15 bases not matched to a gene. Germline loops: CDR1 MNHEY, CDR2 SMNVEV (reference sequence). The DNA for the CDR3 is TGTGCCAGCAGCTACTCGGCGGGAGTCTTTTTGAATGAGCAGTTCTTC. This translates into CASSYSAGVFLNEQFF.

This clone was counted a single time. V gene TRBV5-1 combines with J gene TRBJ1-4; the match to TRBD1 covers 12 bases. This CDR3 region has 16 residues. Germline CDR1 is SGHRS and CDR2 is YFSETQ. Trimming removed 10 bases from V and 7 bases from J; junction bases left unmatched: 14. The CDR3 protein is CAVHPGQGAGGEKLFF. The CDR3 DNA reads as TGCGCCGTTCATCCGGGACAGGGGGCGGGAGGTGAAAAACTGTTTTTT.

The chain has TRBV28 and TRBJ2-1; D perhaps matches TRBD2 (6 bases). V lost 2 bases, J lost 6 bases, and 14 bases lay in between. CDR1 is MDHEN and CDR2 is SYDVKM in the germline V gene. The CDR3 has 15 amino acids. For the CDR3, the DNA is TGTGCCAGCAGTTTACCCCTCGGGGGAAGCAATGAGCAGTTCTTC. Its translation is CASSLPLGGSNEQFF.

J is TRBJ2-6 and V is TRBV18; D is possibly TRBD1 or TRBD2 (5 bases each). This CDR3 contains 16 residues. The V and J ends lost 0 bases and 2 bases respectively, with 8 bases between them. CDR1 and CDR2 from the germline V gene are KGHSH and LQKENI. The CDR3 DNA sequence: TGTGCCAGCTCACCACCGAGGGGCGCTGGGGCCAACGTCCTGACTTTC. This gives the protein CASSPPRGAGANVLTF.

The chain uses TRBV13 and TRBJ2-1; D unresolved. CDR1 is PRHDT and CDR2 is FYEKMQ in the germline V gene (reference sequence). The CDR3 length is 12 residues. With 5 bases removed from V and 2 bases from J, the gap between germline ends came to 4 bases. The CDR3 protein is CASSAAYNEQFF. The CDR3 nucleotides are TGTGCCAGCAGCGCCGCCTACAATGAGCAGTTCTTC.

This chain links TRBV4-2 with TRBJ2-7, with TRBD2 as a possible D gene (6 bases). The CDR3 spans 14 residues. V was clipped by 1 base and J by 2 bases, with 9 bases between them. In germline, CDR1 is LGHNA, CDR2 YNFKEQ. CDR3 loop: CASSQAGVTYEQYF. CDR3 nucleotides: TGTGCCAGCAGCCAAGCGGGAGTAACCTACGAGCAGTACTTC.

CDR3 sequence reads: CAISGLTRNEQFF. Written as DNA, the CDR3 is TGTGCCATCTCGGGACTAACTCGTAATGAGCAGTTCTTC. The rearrangement joins TRBV7-3 to TRBJ2-1, with 7 bases aligning to TRBD2. This CDR3 is built from 13 residues. CDR1 is SGHTA and CDR2 is FQGTGA in the germline V gene. Trimming removed 10 bases from V and 7 bases from J; junction bases left unmatched: 10.

The chain is built from TRBV21-1 and TRBJ2-7; TRBD2, the table's D call, lacks a check against the DNA. TRBV21-1 is reported as a pseudogene. The CDR3 covers 16 residues. The CDR3 is CASSAGGGRIFYEQYF. For the CDR3, the DNA is TGTGCCAGCAGCGCCGGGGGAGGGAGAATTTTCTACGAGCAGTACTTC.

This clone was detected once. The J gene is TRBJ2-7, the V gene TRBV19; possibly TRBD2 for D (6 bases). Per the germline V gene, CDR1 is LNHDA and CDR2 is SQIVND (reference sequence). CDR3 length: 15 residues. V was shortened by 3 bases and J by 3 bases, with 15 bases between the two germline ends. The CDR3 region has the DNA TGTGCCAGTAGTATTCTAGGAGGGTCGAGCTACGAGCAGTACTTC. Translated, it gives CASSILGGSSYEQYF. The variable domain in full, with the rest retrieved from reference TRBV19 and TRBJ2-7, is DGGITQSPKYLFRKEGQNVTLSCEQNLNHDAMYWYRQDPGQGLRLIYYSQIVNDFQKGDIAEGYSVSREKKESFPLTVTSAQKNPTAFYLCASSILGGSSYEQYFGPGTRLTVT.

The chain combines TRBV27 with TRBJ2-7, with D possibly TRBD1 on 5 matching bases. Germline lookup yields CDR1 MNHEY and CDR2 SMNVEV (reference sequence). The CDR3 covers 15 residues. The germline V and J ends were trimmed by 2 bases and 1 base, with 12 bases remaining between them. The CDR3 DNA follows: TGTGCCAGCAGTTTAGTAGGGGTAGGGTCCTACGAGCAGTACTTC. It specifies CASSLVGVGSYEQYF.

The rearrangement uses TRBV7-8 and TRBJ1-3; a weak D match, TRBD1 (5 bases). The germline CDR1 and CDR2 sequences are SGHVS and FQNEAQ. The ends were cut back, 2 bases at V and 3 bases at J, with 11 bases in the middle. The CDR3 extends over 15 amino acids. The CDR3 reads CASSLRGELGNTIYF. The CDR3 DNA is TGTGCCAGCAGCTTACGGGGGGAACTTGGAAACACCATATATTTT.

This chain connects TRBV28 to TRBJ1-5; D unresolved. The CDR3 sequence is 15 residues long. CDR1 is MDHEN and CDR2 is SYDVKM in the germline V gene. The CDR3 loop reads CATARDARSNQPQHF. CDR3 nucleotide sequence: TGTGCAACAGCCCGTGACGCCAGGTCCAATCAGCCCCAGCATTTT.